This T cell receptor beta chain stems from a study of CXCR3-negative and CXCR3-positive naive CD8 T cells. Regarding the study as a whole: Diversity in memory CD8+ cells fell much lower than the comparably high levels seen in both naive subsets. The level of CXCR3 expression partially decreased after cryopreservation; the majority of assays used fresh PBMCs. More hydrophobic TRB CDR3s occurred in CXCR3-positive than in CXCR3-negative naive cells.

The authors prepared UMI-labeled TRB cDNA libraries by 5' RACE. From the 5' RACE reads, TCRdb lists one entry per CDR3 protein and no DNA. This sample's table reports over 100,000 distinct CDR3 sequences. CD45RO-CCR7+CD27+CD95- characterized naive CD8+ T cells. Germline CDR1 reads DFQATT; CDR2 reads SNEGSKA (reference sequence). This CDR3 is 13 amino acids long. A word on this clonotype: Its cognate antigen is unknown.

The chain recombines TRBV20-1 with TRBJ2-2; TCRdb lists TRBD2, though no DNA is available to test this call. Sequencing was carried out using naive CXCR3+ CD8+ T cells from blood. Subset described: CD45RO-CCR7+CD27+CD95- naive CD8+ T cells expressing CXCR3 (TNR3+). The TCR was taken from a human donor in good health. Some clones in this sample may be carry-over from other donors' samples. The CDR3 here is CSATGLAAGELFF.